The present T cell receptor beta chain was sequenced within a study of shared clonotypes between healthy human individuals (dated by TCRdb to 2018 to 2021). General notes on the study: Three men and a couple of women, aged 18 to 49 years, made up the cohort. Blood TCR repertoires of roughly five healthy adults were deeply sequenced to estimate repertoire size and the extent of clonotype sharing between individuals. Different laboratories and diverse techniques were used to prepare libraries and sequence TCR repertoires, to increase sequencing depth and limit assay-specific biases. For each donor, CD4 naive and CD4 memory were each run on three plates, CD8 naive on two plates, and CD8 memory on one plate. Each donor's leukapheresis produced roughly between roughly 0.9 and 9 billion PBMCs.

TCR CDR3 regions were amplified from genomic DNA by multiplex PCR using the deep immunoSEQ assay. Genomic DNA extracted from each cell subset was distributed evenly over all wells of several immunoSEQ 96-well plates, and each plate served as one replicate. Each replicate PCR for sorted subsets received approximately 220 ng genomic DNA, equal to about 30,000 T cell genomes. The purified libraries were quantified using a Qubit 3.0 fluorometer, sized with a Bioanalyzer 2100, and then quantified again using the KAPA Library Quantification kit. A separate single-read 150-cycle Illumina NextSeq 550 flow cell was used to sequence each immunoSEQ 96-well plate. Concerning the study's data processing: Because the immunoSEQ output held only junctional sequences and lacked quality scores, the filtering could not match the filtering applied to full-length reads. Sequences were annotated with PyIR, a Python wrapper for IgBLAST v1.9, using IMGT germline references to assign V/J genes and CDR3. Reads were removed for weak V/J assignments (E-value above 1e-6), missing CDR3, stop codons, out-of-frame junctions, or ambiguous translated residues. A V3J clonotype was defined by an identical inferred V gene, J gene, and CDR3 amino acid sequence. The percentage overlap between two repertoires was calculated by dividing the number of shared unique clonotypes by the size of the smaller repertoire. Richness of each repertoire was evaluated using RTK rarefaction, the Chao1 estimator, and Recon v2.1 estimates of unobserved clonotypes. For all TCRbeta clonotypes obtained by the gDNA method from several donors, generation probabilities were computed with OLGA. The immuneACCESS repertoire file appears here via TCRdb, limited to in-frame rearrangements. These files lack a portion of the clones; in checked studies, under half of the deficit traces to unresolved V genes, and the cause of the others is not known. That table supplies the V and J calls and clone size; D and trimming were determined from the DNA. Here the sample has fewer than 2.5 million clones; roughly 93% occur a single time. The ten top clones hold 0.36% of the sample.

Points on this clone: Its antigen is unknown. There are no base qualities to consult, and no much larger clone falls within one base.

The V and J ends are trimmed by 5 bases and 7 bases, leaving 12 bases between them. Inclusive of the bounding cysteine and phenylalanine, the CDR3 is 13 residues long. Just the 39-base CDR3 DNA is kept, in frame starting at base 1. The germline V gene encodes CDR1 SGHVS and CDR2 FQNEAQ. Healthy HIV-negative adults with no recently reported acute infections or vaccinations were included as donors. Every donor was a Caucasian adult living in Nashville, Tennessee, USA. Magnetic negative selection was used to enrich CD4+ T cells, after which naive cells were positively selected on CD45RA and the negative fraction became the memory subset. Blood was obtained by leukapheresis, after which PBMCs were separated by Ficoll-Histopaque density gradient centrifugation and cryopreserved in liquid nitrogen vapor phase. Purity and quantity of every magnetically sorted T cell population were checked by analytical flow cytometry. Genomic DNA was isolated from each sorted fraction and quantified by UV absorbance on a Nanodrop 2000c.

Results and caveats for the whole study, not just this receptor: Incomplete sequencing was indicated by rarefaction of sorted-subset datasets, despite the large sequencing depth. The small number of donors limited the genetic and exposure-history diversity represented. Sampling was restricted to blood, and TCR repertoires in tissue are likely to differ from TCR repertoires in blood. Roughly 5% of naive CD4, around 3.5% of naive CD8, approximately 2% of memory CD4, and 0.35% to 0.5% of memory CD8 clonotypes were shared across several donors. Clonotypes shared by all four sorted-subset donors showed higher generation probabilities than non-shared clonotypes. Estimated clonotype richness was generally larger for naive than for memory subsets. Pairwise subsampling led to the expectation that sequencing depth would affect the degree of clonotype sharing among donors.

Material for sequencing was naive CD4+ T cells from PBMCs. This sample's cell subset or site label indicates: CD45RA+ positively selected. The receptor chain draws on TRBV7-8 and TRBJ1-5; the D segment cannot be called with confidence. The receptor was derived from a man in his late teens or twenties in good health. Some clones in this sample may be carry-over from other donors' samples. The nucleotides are TGTGCCAGCAGCGTTACGTCTCTGCAGCCCCAGCATTTT. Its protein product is CASSVTSLQPQHF.